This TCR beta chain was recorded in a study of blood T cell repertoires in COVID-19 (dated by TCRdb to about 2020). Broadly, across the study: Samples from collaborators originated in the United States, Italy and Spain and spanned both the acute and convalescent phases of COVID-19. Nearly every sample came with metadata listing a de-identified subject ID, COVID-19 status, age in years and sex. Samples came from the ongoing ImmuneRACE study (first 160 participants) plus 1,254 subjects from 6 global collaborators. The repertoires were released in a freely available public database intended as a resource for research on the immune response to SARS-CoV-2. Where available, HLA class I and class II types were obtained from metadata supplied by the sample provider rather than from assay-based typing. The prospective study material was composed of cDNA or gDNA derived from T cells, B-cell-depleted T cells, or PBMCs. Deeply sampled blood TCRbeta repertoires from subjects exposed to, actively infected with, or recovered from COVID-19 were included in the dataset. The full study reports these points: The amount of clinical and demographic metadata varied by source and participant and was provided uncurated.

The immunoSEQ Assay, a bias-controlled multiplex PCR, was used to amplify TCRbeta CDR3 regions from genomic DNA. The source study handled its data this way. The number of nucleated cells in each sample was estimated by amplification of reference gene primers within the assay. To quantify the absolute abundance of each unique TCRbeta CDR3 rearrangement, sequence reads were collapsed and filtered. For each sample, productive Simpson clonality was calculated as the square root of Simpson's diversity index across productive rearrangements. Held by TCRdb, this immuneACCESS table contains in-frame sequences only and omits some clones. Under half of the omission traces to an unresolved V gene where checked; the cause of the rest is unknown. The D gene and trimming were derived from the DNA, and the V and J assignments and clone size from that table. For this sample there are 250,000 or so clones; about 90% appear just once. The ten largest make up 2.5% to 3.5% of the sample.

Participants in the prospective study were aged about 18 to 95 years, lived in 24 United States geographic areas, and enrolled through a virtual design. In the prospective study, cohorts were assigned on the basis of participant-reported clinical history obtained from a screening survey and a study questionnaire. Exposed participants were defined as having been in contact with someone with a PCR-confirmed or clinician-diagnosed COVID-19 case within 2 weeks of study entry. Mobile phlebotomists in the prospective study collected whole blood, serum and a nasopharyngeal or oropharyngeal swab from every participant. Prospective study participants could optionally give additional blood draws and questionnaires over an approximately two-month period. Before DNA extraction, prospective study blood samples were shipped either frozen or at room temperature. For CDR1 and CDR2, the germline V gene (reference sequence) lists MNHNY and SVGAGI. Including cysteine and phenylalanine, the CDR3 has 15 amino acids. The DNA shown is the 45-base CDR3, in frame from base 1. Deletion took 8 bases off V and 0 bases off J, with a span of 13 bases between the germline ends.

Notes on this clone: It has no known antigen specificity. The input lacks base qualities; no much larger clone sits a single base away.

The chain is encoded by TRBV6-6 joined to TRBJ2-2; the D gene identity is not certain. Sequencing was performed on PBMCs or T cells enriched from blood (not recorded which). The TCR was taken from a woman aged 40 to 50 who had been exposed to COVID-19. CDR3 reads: CASRSAVSNTGELFF. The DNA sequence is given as TGTGCCAGCCGTTCTGCGGTATCGAACACCGGGGAGCTGTTTTTT.